A selection of T cell receptor beta chains follows, all from one sample in a study of regulatory T cells in long-lasting Graves disease. TCRdb passed the multiplex PCR reads through MiXCR, listing each CDR3 protein once. The sample lists a few hundred thousand distinct CDR3 sequences; approximately 13% were seen once. The data were also submitted as part of a second study, on T cells in Graves' hyperthyroidism and ophthalmopathy.

Sequenced here: peripheral blood mononuclear cells (PBMCs), sampled at new diagnosis, from a patient treated with antithyroid drugs. The receptor set was obtained from a man between 25 and 39 years old with Graves disease. CDR3s include the opening cysteine and the closing phenylalanine or tryptophan. A D gene is named only where the DNA matches it firmly. A clone size is listed for some rows: how often the clone was seen (once, few, many), or a class if it is expanded.

v_gene: TRBV9
d_gene: -
j_gene: TRBJ1-1
abundance: few
CDR3aa: CASSVEGDLNTEAFF
CDR3nt: TGTGCCAGCAGCGTAGAGGGGGACCTGAACACTGAAGCTTTCTTT

v_gene: TRBV10-3
d_gene: -
j_gene: TRBJ1-6
abundance: once
CDR3aa: CAISEAGPHYNSPLHF
CDR3nt: TGTGCCATCAGTGAGGCAGGGCCCCATTATAATTCACCCCTCCACTTT

v_gene: TRBV7-9
d_gene: -
j_gene: TRBJ2-3
abundance: many
CDR3aa: CASSSQFLEGTDTQYF
CDR3nt: TGTGCCAGCAGCTCCCAATTCCTGGAAGGCACAGATACGCAGTATTTT

v_gene: TRBV6-2/TRBV6-3
d_gene: -
j_gene: TRBJ2-1
abundance: -
CDR3aa: CASHSGGNYNEQFF
CDR3nt: TGTGCCAGCCATTCTGGGGGGAACTACAATGAGCAGTTCTTC

v_gene: TRBV6-1
d_gene: TRBD2
j_gene: TRBJ2-3
abundance: -
CDR3aa: CASSKGLAGGEPTDTQYF
CDR3nt: TGTGCCAGCAGTAAGGGACTAGCGGGAGGGGAACCCACAGATACGCAGTATTTT

v_gene: TRBV12-3/TRBV12-4
d_gene: TRBD2
j_gene: TRBJ2-7
abundance: few
CDR3aa: CASSQGLAGLRSYEQYF
CDR3nt: TGTGCCAGCAGCCAGGGACTAGCGGGATTAAGAAGCTACGAGCAGTACTTC

v_gene: TRBV7-9
d_gene: TRBD1
j_gene: TRBJ1-6
abundance: few
CDR3aa: CATKIQGRANSPLHF
CDR3nt: TGTGCCACCAAAATACAGGGGAGGGCTAATTCACCCCTCCACTTT

v_gene: TRBV10-2
d_gene: TRBD2
j_gene: TRBJ2-3
abundance: few
CDR3aa: CASGLAGGPDTQYF
CDR3nt: TGCGCCAGTGGATTAGCGGGAGGTCCAGATACGCAGTATTTT

v_gene: TRBV15
d_gene: -
j_gene: TRBJ1-4
abundance: -
CDR3aa: CATSRDPRGDEKLFF
CDR3nt: TGTGCCACCAGCAGGGACCCCAGAGGGGATGAAAAACTGTTTTTT

v_gene: TRBV30
d_gene: -
j_gene: TRBJ2-7
abundance: -
CDR3aa: CAWSGSAPPRPPYEQYF
CDR3nt: TGTGCCTGGAGTGGTTCCGCACCTCCGAGACCCCCCTACGAGCAGTACTTC

v_gene: TRBV19
d_gene: -
j_gene: TRBJ2-4
abundance: -
CDR3aa: CASSIDPGLAKNIQYF
CDR3nt: TGTGCCAGTAGTATAGATCCAGGTTTAGCCAAAAACATTCAGTACTTC

v_gene: TRBV2
d_gene: -
j_gene: TRBJ2-1
abundance: -
CDR3aa: CASKQLSSRHNEQFF
CDR3nt: TGTGCCAGCAAGCAACTTTCTTCTAGGCACAATGAGCAGTTCTTC

v_gene: TRBV7-3
d_gene: -
j_gene: TRBJ1-4
abundance: -
CDR3aa: CASSSPGKEKLFF
CDR3nt: TGTGCCAGCAGCTCACCAGGGAAAGAAAAACTGTTTTTT

v_gene: TRBV12-3/TRBV12-4
d_gene: TRBD2
j_gene: TRBJ2-7
abundance: -
CDR3aa: CASSLLAGIGYEQYF
CDR3nt: TGTGCCAGCAGTTTACTAGCGGGGATAGGCTACGAGCAGTACTTC